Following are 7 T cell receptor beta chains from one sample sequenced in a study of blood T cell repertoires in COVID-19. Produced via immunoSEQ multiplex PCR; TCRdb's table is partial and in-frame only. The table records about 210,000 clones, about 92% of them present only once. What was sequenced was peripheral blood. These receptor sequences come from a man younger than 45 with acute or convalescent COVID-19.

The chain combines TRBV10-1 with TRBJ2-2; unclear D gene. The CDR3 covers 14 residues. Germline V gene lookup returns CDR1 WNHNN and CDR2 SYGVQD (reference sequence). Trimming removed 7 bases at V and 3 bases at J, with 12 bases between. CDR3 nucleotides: TGCGCCAGCAAGGCCGGGTCCCACACCGGGGAGCTGTTTTTT. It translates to CASKAGSHTGELFF.

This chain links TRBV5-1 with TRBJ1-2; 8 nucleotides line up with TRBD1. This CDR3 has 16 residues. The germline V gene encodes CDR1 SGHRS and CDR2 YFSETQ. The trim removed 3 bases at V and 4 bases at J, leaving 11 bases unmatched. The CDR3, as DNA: TGCGCCAGCAGCTCCGCTAGCCCCGGGACAGGCTATGGCTACACCTTC. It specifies CASSSASPGTGYGYTF.

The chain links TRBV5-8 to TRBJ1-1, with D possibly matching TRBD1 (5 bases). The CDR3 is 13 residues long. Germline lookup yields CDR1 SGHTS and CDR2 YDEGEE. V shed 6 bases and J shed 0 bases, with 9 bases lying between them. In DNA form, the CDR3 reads TGTGCCAGCATCGGACACCTGAACACTGAAGCTTTCTTT. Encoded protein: CASIGHLNTEAFF.

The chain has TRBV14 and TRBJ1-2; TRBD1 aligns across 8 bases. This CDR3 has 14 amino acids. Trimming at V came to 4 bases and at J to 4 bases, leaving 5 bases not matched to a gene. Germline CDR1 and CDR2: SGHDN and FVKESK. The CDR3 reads CASSPTGVGYGYTF. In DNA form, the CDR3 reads TGTGCCAGCAGCCCGACAGGGGTTGGCTATGGCTACACCTTC.

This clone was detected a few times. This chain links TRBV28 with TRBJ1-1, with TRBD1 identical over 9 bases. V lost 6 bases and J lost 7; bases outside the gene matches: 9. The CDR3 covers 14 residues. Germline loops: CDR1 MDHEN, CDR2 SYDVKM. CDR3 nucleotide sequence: TGTGCCAGCAGCCCCCCCGGGACAGGGAATGAAGCTTTCTTT. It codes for CASSPPGTGNEAFF.

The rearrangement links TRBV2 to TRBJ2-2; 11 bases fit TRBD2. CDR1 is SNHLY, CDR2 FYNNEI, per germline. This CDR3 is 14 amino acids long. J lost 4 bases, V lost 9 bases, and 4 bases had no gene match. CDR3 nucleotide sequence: TGTGCCAGTATACTAGCGGGGGTCACCGGGGAGCTGTTTTTT. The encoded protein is CASILAGVTGELFF.

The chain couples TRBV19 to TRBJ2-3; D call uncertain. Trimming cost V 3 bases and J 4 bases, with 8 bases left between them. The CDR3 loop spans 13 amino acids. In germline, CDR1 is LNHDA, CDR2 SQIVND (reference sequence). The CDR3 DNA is TGTGCCAGTAGTATGGCCCCGCCAGATACGCAGTATTTT. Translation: CASSMAPPDTQYF.